The entry below gives a single TCR beta chain sequence along with its context. Its antigen remains unidentified. Per-nucleotide qualities are absent, and no much larger clonotype sits a single base away. The immunoSEQ Assay, a bias-controlled multiplex PCR, was used to amplify TCRbeta CDR3 regions from genomic DNA. Processing in the source paper ran as follows. Within the assay, amplification of reference gene primers was used to estimate how many nucleated cells each sample contained. Sequence reads were collapsed and filtered to measure the absolute abundance of every unique TCRbeta CDR3 rearrangement. For each sample, productive Simpson clonality was calculated by taking the square root of Simpson's diversity index across productive rearrangements. TCRdb limited this immuneACCESS table to in-frame rearrangements with V and J called. A share of clones is missing; checked studies link under half to unresolved V genes, and the rest is unexplained. V, J and clone size are those of that table, while D and trimming were read from the DNA. The sample table contains 120,000 to 150,000 clones; only one count was recorded for around 80% of them. The ten largest clones capture 1.5% to 2% of the sample.

This sample was taken from a study of blood T cell repertoires in COVID-19 (TCRdb year 2020). Turning to the overall study: Samples covering the acute and convalescent phases of COVID-19 were provided by collaborators in the United States, Italy and Spain. The samples were drawn from the first 160 participants of the ongoing ImmuneRACE study and from 1,254 subjects provided by 6 global collaborators. Where available, HLA class I and class II types were obtained from metadata supplied by the sample provider rather than from assay-based typing. The repertoires were made available in a free public database intended to serve as a resource for research on the immune response to SARS-CoV-2. The dataset comprised deeply sampled blood TCRbeta repertoires from subjects exposed to, actively infected with, or recovered from COVID-19. The prospective study material was composed of cDNA or gDNA derived from T cells, B-cell-depleted T cells, or PBMCs. Sample metadata almost always included a de-identified subject ID, COVID-19 status, age in years and sex.

The paper's findings and limits, for the study overall: Clinical and demographic metadata were provided uncurated, with the amount varying by source and participant.

The germline V gene yields MNHEY for CDR1 and SVGEGT for CDR2. Inclusive of the bounding cysteine and phenylalanine, the CDR3 is 13 residues long. CDR3 DNA only is kept here, 39 bases in frame from base 1. Deletion took 5 bases off V and 4 bases off J, with a span of 9 bases between the germline ends. Participants in the prospective study were enrolled through a virtual design, were aged about 18 to 89 years, and lived in roughly 24 United States geographic areas. In the prospective study, cohorts were assigned on the basis of participant-reported clinical history obtained from a screening survey and a study questionnaire. A participant counted as exposed if, within 2 weeks of entering the study, that participant had been in contact with someone who had a PCR-confirmed or clinician-diagnosed COVID-19 case. In the prospective study, whole blood, serum and a nasopharyngeal or oropharyngeal swab were collected from each participant by mobile phlebotomists. Prospective study participants could optionally give additional blood draws and questionnaires over an approximately 2-month period. Blood samples from the prospective study were shipped frozen or at room temperature prior to DNA extraction.

This receptor chain uses TRBV6-2 or TRBV6-3 and TRBJ1-3; the D gene assignment is ambiguous. The sequenced material came from PBMCs or T cells enriched from blood (not recorded which). This receptor was taken from a young woman who had been exposed to COVID-19. The base sequence is TGTGCCAGCAGTACGGTGCGCGGAAACACCATATATTTT. It translates as CASSTVRGNTIYF.